A single sample is the source of the 14 T cell receptor beta chains below, sequenced in a study of cytomegalovirus exposure and HLA in healthy donors. PCR employed 60 Vbeta and 13 Jbeta primers. Using immunoSEQ multiplex PCR, the repertoire was profiled, and TCRdb retains in-frame clones only, with some absent. The sample lists tens of thousands of clones; around 70% were seen once. Source material: PBMCs. The receptors were gathered from a man aged 35-49 years in good health and CMV-seropositive.

This clone was recorded once. The chain couples TRBV2 to TRBJ2-5; possible D gene TRBD2, 5 bases. The CDR3 is made up of 13 amino acids. From germline, CDR1 is SNHLY and CDR2 FYNNEI. Trimming removed 3 bases at V and 2 bases at J, with 7 bases between. The CDR3 loop reads CASSDREQETQYF. CDR3 in DNA: TGTGCCAGCAGTGATAGGGAGCAAGAGACCCAGTACTTC. The full variable domain, rest sourced from reference TRBV2 and TRBJ2-5, is EPEVTQTPSHQVTQMGQEVILRCVPISNHLYFYWYRQILGQKVEFLVSFYNNEISEKSEIFDDQFSVERPDGSNFTLKIRSTKLEDSAMYFCASSDREQETQYFGPGTRLLVL.

Turning to this clone: The sample carries other DNA sequences with the same CDR3. V and J are TRBV18 and TRBJ2-7, with a tentative D call TRBD2 (5 bases). Trimming shortened V by 3 bases and J by 2 bases, and 11 bases separated the two germline ends. This CDR3 has 14 residues. CDR1 and CDR2 from the germline V gene are KGHSH and LQKENI. This CDR3 reads CASSPDGIPYEQYF. CDR3 DNA: TGTGCCAGCTCACCGGACGGGATCCCCTACGAGCAGTACTTC.

Details on this clone: Within the sample, other DNA sequences also encode this same CDR3. The chain carries TRBV20-1 and TRBJ1-2, with 8 nucleotides matching TRBD1. The CDR3 covers 11 residues. Germline trimming cut 4 bases from V and 6 bases from J; bases unmatched to any gene: 1. Germline V CDR1 and CDR2: DFQATT, SNEGSKA (reference sequence). The DNA of the CDR3 is TGCAGTGCTACAGGGGGCAATGGCTACACCTTC. Translated, it gives CSATGGNGYTF.

This clone was observed a few times. The gene calls are TRBV5-4 and TRBJ1-3, with D tentatively TRBD1 (6 bases). CDR1 and CDR2 (germline): SGHNT, YYREEE (reference sequence). Between the trimmed V and J ends, which lost 2 bases and 4 bases, there was a span of 10 bases. The CDR3 covers 14 residues. The CDR3 bases are TGTGCCAGCAGCTTACAGGGTCCCGGAAACACCATATATTTT. Amino acid sequence: CASSLQGPGNTIYF.

The J gene is TRBJ1-1, the V gene TRBV9; D unresolved. With 0 bases removed from V and 5 bases from J, the gap between germline ends came to 17 bases. Germline loops: CDR1 SGDLS, CDR2 YYNGEE. The length of the CDR3 is 16 residues. CDR3 DNA sequence: TGTGCCAGCAGCGTAGCTTCAGGCAGCTCAAGAACTGAAGCTTTCTTT. Protein product: CASSVASGSSRTEAFF.

This clone was counted a few times. V gene TRBV5-1 combines with J gene TRBJ1-1, with TRBD1 identical over 8 bases. CDR3 length: 16 amino acids. In germline, CDR1 is SGHRS, CDR2 YFSETQ. Germline trimming cut 1 base from V and 0 bases from J; bases unmatched to any gene: 5. CDR3 sequence: CASSLQSGGLNTEAFF. The DNA for the CDR3 is TGCGCCAGCAGCTTGCAGTCAGGGGGCCTGAACACTGAAGCTTTCTTT.

The rearrangement uses TRBV30 and TRBJ2-1, with 8 bases aligning to TRBD2. Per the germline V gene, CDR1 is GTSNPN and CDR2 is SVGIG (reference sequence). This CDR3 is built from 15 residues. Unmatched junction bases numbered 9, after V lost 2 bases and J lost 6 bases. Here the CDR3 reads CAWSNGGALSNEQFF. CDR3 sequence (DNA): TGTGCCTGGAGTAACGGGGGGGCTCTGTCCAATGAGCAGTTCTTC. Together with reference TRBV30 and TRBJ2-1, the CDR3 gives the full variable domain: SQTIHQWPATLVQPVGSPLSLECTVEGTSNPNLYWYRQAAGRGLQLLFYSVGIGQISSEVPQNLSASRPQDRQFILSSKKLLLSDSGFYLCAWSNGGALSNEQFFGPGTRLTVL.

In its sample, this clone was seen once. The V and J genes are TRBV13 and TRBJ2-3; D possibly corresponds to TRBD2 (6 bases). Per germline, CDR1 PRHDT and CDR2 FYEKMQ (reference sequence). CDR3 length: 15 amino acids. Trimming pared 6 bases from V and 0 bases from J, leaving 13 bases between. The DNA for the CDR3 is TGTGCCAGCAGGGCGGGGAAGCCTAGCACAGATACGCAGTATTTT. Its translation: CASRAGKPSTDTQYF.

The J gene is TRBJ1-3, the V gene TRBV18; D is unclear. The CDR3 runs 14 residues. Germline V lookup: CDR1 KGHSH, CDR2 LQKENI. The germline V and J ends were trimmed by 3 bases and 0 bases, with 6 bases remaining between them. The CDR3 here is CASSPGNSGNTIYF. CDR3 DNA: TGTGCCAGCTCACCGGGCAACTCTGGAAACACCATATATTTT.

V and J are TRBV27 and TRBJ1-5; D gene ambiguous. CDR1 MNHEY and CDR2 SMNVEV come from the germline V gene (reference sequence). The CDR3 is 13 residues long. Trimming pared 5 bases from V and 2 bases from J, leaving 7 bases between. The CDR3, as DNA: TGTGCCAGCAGTCAGCAGGGCAATCAGCCCCAGCATTTT. This encodes CASSQQGNQPQHF.

CDR3 sequence (DNA): TGTGCCAGCAGCTCACAGGGGCCGCAAGGGGCCCAGTACTTC. This gives the protein CASSSQGPQGAQYF. The chain carries TRBV9 and TRBJ2-5, with 7 nucleotides matching TRBD1. The CDR3 consists of 14 residues. The V gene's germline CDR1 is SGDLS and CDR2 YYNGEE. The ends lost 4 bases at V and 9 bases at J; junction bases unmatched: 12.

This clone was recorded once. The chain couples TRBV5-4 to TRBJ1-4; 10 bases agree with TRBD1. The germline V gene encodes CDR1 SGHNT and CDR2 YYREEE (reference sequence). J was trimmed by 7 bases and V by 4 bases; bases with no gene match: 4. The CDR3 sequence is 14 residues long. This chain's CDR3 is CASSLDRGSEKLFF. The CDR3 DNA reads as TGTGCCAGCAGCCTGGACAGGGGGTCTGAAAAACTGTTTTTT.

The genes are TRBV6-5 and TRBJ2-7; TRBD1 aligns across 12 bases. This CDR3 has 15 residues. Germline-derived CDR1 and CDR2 are MNHEY and SVGAGI. V lost 0 bases and J lost 10; bases outside the gene matches: 7. This CDR3 is CASSYSRDRGLHQYF. CDR3 nucleotides: TGTGCCAGCAGTTACTCCCGGGACAGGGGGCTTCACCAGTACTTC.

The V gene is TRBV15, the J gene TRBJ1-6; 7 bases agree with TRBD1. This CDR3 has 15 residues. V was pared by 1 base and J by 7 bases, with 4 bases of the junction left unmatched. The germline CDR1 and CDR2 sequences are LNHNV and YYDKDF (reference sequence). The CDR3 here is CATSRGDRENSPLHF. The DNA for the CDR3 is TGTGCCACCAGCAGAGGGGACAGAGAGAATTCACCCCTCCACTTT.